The sequence of this TCR beta chain was determined in a study of blood T cell repertoires in COVID-19. As for the study in general: Sites across the United States, Italy and Spain contributed samples from acute and convalescent COVID-19. Nucleic acid was either cDNA or gDNA, and it came from T cells, B-cell-depleted T cells, or PBMCs.

The CDR3 extends over 15 amino acids. V was cut by 0 bases and J by 5 bases, with 14 bases left in between. Germline loops: CDR1 SGHRS, CDR2 YFSETQ. In the source study's methods: Reference gene primer amplification yielded estimated nucleated cell counts. Libraries were prepared by immunoSEQ multiplex PCR; TCRdb keeps only in-frame clonotypes and omits some of them. V, J and clone size were drawn from that table, and D and trimming were deduced from the DNA. The sample lists about 42,000 clones; 90% were seen once. The chain couples TRBV5-1 to TRBJ2-5, with D maybe TRBD2 (5 bases). The sequencing sample was made of peripheral blood. The TCR comes from a human donor in a cohort sampled during active COVID-19. The CDR3 sequence is CASSLAAAGFETQYF. CDR3 DNA sequence: TGCGCCAGCAGCTTGGCGGCGGCGGGCTTCGAGACCCAGTACTTC.